This record looks at one TCR beta chain sequence and its context. This specimen belongs to a study of T cells of healthy individuals. A single record per CDR3 protein comes from TCRdb applying MiXCR to the 5' RACE reads. The table has approximately 100,000 distinct CDR3 sequences, 17% seen once. There are 16 residues in the CDR3. Trimming pared 10 bases from V and 2 bases from J, leaving 22 bases between. This chain joins TRBV12-3 or TRBV12-4 and TRBJ2-3, with a possible D match to TRBD2 (7 bases). This TCR was recovered from a human donor in good health. The DNA of the CDR3 is TGTGCCACCGAGGTTTTTGGGGGGGCTGTCACAGATACGCAGTATTTT. Translating gives CATEVFGGAVTDTQYF.